The following is a T cell receptor beta chain sequence with its context. This clonotype has ten or more counts. No antigen is known for it. It has no much larger one-base neighbor in the sample; base qualities were not kept. The entry originates in a study of T cells in Graves' hyperthyroidism and ophthalmopathy (dated by TCRdb to the late 2010s). Some background on the complete study: Peripheral blood samples were taken at initial diagnosis, before any treatment was given. According to the paper, TCR Vbeta CDR3 sequencing was carried out on about 140 peripheral blood samples, which came from 40 to 45 ophthalmopathy, around 74 hyperthyroidism and about 17 progressor patients. Prospective prediction of ophthalmopathy was tested in an independent validation cohort consisting of 18 hyperthyroidism patients and 15 to 17 patients who later progressed to ophthalmopathy. In several Graves' hyperthyroidism patients, the study also compared T-cell repertoires from thyroid tissue with T-cell repertoires from blood. The roughly 94 discovery patients were randomly divided into training and test sets at a 7:3 ratio. To identify distinguishing TCR V-J signatures, a discovery cohort of 100 patients was used, comprising 40 to 45 with Graves' ophthalmopathy and some 57 with stable Graves' hyperthyroidism. After blood sampling, hyperthyroidism patients were treated with methimazole at a starting dose of 30 mg daily, and ophthalmopathy patients were treated with high-dose intravenous methylprednisolone.

The full study reports these points: A 13 V-J signature model separated ophthalmopathy from stable hyperthyroidism, with approximately 87% sensitivity and 81% to 82% specificity in cross-validation and 80%/75% in testing. Most expanded thyroid clonotypes (frequency above 0.001) were also found in blood, which suggests that blood repertoires may mirror thyroid immune responses. Sample size was not statistically predetermined, and investigators were not blinded to group allocation. In validation, the model predicted progression to ophthalmopathy with approximately 69% sensitivity and 72.22% specificity, a median of approximately 6.7 months before onset.

The germline ends are 11 bases apart after V is trimmed by 3 bases and J by 3 bases. The germline V gene supplies CDR1 SQVTM and CDR2 ANQGSEA. The CDR3 contains 13 residues, cysteine and phenylalanine counted. The only DNA kept is the CDR3, 39 bases in frame from the first base. Ophthalmopathy patients had moderately to severely active disease, Clinical Activity Score of at least 3, NOSPECS grade of at least 4, and duration under 3 months. The study excluded patients with uncontrolled infections, other autoimmune diseases, pregnancy or lactation. Clinical symptoms, serum thyroxine and TRAb, thyroid ultrasound, and orbital computed tomography formed the basis for the diagnoses. Ficoll-Paque density gradient centrifugation was used to isolate PBMCs from approximately 10 ml of fresh peripheral blood. Total RNA was extracted with Trizol reagent, and quality was checked on an Agilent 2100 Bioanalyzer.

TCR beta CDR3 regions were amplified from RNA transcripts. The first round of RT-PCR for the TCR CDR3 was performed with the HTBI primer set and the Qiagen OneStep RT-PCR kit. The libraries were constructed in a second round of multiplex PCR and then size-selected and purified. Libraries were sequenced paired-end with 100 bp reads on an Illumina HiSeq2000. Per the authors' processing: Raw data were processed with SOAPnuke, discarding reads with adapters, uncalled bases, mean Phred below 15, or no exact constant-primer or identifier match. COPE v1.2.5 was used to merge high-quality paired reads, and clonotypes were defined as unique nucleotide sequences. MiTCR v1.1 was used to align the clonotypes against IMGT TRBV, TRBD and TRBJ reference segments. The analysis was restricted to V-J combinations with a frequency above 0.0001, which together covered roughly 99% of the repertoires. A TCS score was defined as the ratio between F50 (clonal expansion) and ExV (chaos), using BLOSUM62-based TCRdist between CDR3 peptides within each V-J. Welch's t-statistics and random forest reduced some 510 V-J features to roughly 13, which were used in a naive Bayes classifier (R e1071). TCRdb reprocessing: public reads trimmed at Q25 with fastp, clones called with MiXCR, in-frame beta chains kept. Rows are combined by CDR3 protein, so each entry shows the most common genes and DNA. Here the V and J calls rest on TCRdb's processing, not on the authors' analysis. Within this sample are about 640,000 distinct CDR3 sequences, with around 21% of them counted one time only. About 35% of the sample is held by the ten biggest clonotypes.

The sequence joins TRBV29-1 to TRBJ1-1, with no confident D gene call. The sample was blood. The sequence was obtained from a man aged 25-40 years with Graves' ophthalmopathy. The CDR3 reads CSVERFTDTEAFF. The DNA reads TGCAGCGTTGAGAGGTTTACGGACACTGAAGCTTTCTTT.